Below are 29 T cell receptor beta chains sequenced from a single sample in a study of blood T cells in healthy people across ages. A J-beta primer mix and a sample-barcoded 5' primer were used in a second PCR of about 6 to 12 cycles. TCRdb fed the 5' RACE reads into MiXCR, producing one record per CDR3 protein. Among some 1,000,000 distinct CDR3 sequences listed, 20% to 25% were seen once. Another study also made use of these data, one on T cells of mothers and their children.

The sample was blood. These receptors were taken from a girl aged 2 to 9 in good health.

The CDR3, as DNA: TGTGCCAGCAGGCCCCGCGGCACCGGGGAGCTGTTTTTT. It specifies CASRPRGTGELFF. The chain carries TRBV6-5 and TRBJ2-2; no clear D gene. V was shortened by 6 bases and J by 4 bases, with 9 bases between the two germline ends. The CDR3 loop spans 13 amino acids. The V gene's germline CDR1 is MNHEY and CDR2 SVGAGI.

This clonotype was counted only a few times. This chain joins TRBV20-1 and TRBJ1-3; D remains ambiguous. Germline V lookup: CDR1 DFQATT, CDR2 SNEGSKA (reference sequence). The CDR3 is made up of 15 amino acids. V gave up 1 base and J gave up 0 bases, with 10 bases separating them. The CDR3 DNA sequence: TGCAGTGCTAGAGTAGAGGGTTCCTCTGGAAACACCATATATTTT. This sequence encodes CSARVEGSSGNTIYF.

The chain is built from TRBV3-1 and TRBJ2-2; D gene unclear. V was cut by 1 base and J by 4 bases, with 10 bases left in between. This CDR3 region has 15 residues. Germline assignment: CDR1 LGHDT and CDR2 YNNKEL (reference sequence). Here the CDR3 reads CASSQGLTATGELFF. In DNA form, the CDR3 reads TGTGCCAGCAGCCAAGGCCTCACGGCCACCGGGGAGCTGTTTTTT.

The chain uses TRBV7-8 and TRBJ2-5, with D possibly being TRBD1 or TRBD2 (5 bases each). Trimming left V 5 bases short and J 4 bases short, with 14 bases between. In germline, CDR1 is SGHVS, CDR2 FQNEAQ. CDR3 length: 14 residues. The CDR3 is CASSPNGALETQYF. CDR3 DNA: TGTGCCAGCAGCCCGAACGGGGCACTAGAGACCCAGTACTTC.

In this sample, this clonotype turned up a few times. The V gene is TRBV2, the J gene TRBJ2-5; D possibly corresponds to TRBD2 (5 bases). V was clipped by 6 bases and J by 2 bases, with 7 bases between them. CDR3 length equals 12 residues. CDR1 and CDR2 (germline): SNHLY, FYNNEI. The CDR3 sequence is CASRREQETQYF. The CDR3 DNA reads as TGTGCCAGCAGGAGGGAACAAGAGACCCAGTACTTC.

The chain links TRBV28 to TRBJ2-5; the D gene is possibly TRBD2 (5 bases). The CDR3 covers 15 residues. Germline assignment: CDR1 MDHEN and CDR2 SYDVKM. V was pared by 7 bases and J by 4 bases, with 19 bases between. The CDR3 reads CASTRGMDFGETQYF. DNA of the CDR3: TGTGCCAGCACCAGAGGGATGGATTTCGGAGAGACCCAGTACTTC.

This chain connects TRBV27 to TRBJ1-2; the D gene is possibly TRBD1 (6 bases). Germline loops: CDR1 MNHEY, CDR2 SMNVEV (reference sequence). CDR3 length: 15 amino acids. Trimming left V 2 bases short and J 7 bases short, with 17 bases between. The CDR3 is CASSLNYRVIGGYTF. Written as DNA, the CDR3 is TGTGCCAGCAGTTTAAATTACAGGGTGATTGGTGGCTACACCTTC.

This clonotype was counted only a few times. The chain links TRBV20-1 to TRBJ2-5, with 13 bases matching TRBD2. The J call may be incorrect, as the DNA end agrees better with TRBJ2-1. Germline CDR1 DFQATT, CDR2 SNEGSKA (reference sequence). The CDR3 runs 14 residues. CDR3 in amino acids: CSAPGTSGIGGQFF. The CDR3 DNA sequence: TGCAGTGCCCCCGGGACTAGCGGGATCGGGGGGCAGTTCTTC.

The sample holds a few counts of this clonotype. The CDR3 DNA reads TGTGCCAGCAGTTTAATGGACAGGGGCTACGAGCAGTACTTC. Its translation is CASSLMDRGYEQYF. The chain uses TRBV28 and TRBJ2-7; 9 positions match TRBD1. The germline CDR1 and CDR2 sequences are MDHEN and SYDVKM. The CDR3 consists of 14 residues. V shed 2 bases, J shed 3 bases, and the junction held 2 bases outside the gene matches.

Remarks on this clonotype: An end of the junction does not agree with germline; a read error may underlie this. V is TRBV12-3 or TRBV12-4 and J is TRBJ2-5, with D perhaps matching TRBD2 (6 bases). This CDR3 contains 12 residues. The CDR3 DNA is TGTGCCACCACTGGGGGTGGGAGGAGTCCGGCCTTC. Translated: CATTGGGRSPAF.

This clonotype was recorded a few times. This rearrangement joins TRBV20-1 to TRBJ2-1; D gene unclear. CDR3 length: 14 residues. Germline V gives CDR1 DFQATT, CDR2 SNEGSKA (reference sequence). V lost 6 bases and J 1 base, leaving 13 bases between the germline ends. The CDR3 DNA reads TGCAGTGCCCCAAAGGCCGGATCCTACAATGAGCAGTTCTTC. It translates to CSAPKAGSYNEQFF.

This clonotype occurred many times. The CDR3 DNA reads TGCAGTGCTAGTCCCCCGGGGGGCTATCAGCCCCAGCATTTT. This codes for CSASPPGGYQPQHF. This chain links TRBV20-1 with TRBJ1-5; tentative D call: TRBD1 (6 bases). Germline V lookup: CDR1 DFQATT, CDR2 SNEGSKA (reference sequence). Trimming stripped 3 bases from V and 5 bases from J, with 14 bases between. The CDR3 runs 14 residues.

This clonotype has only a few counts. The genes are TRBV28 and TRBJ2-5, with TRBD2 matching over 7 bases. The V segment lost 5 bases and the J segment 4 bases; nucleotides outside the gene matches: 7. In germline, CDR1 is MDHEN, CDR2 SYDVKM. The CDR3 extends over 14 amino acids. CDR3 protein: CASSISGMVETQYF. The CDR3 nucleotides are TGTGCCAGCAGTATAAGCGGGATGGTAGAGACCCAGTACTTC.

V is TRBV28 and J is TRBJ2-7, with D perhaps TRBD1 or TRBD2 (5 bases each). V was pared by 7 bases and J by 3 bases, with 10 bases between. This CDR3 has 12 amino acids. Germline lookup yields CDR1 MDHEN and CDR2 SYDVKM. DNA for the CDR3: TGTGCCAGCACGGGGCAGGACTACGAGCAGTACTTC. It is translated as CASTGQDYEQYF.

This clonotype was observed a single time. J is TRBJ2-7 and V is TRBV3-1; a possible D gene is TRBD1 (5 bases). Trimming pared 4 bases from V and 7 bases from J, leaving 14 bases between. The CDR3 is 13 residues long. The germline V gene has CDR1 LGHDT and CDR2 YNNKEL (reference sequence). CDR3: CASSRGPVGEQYF. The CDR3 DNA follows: TGTGCCAGCAGCCGGGGCCCCGTTGGAGAGCAGTACTTC.

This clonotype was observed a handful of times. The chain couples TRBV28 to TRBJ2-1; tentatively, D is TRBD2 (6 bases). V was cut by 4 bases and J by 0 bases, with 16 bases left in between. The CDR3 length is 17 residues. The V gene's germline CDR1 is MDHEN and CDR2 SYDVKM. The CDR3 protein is CASSSYPSDSSYNEQFF. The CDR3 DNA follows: TGTGCCAGCAGTTCGTATCCTAGCGACAGCTCCTACAATGAGCAGTTCTTC.

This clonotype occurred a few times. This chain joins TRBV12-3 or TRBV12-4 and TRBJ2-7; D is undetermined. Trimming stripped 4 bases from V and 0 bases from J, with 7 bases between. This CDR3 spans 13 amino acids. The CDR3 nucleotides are TGTGCCAGCAGTTCCGGTTACTCCTACGAGCAGTACTTC. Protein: CASSSGYSYEQYF.

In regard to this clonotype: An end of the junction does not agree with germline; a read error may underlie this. The CDR3 nucleotides read TGCGCCCGCAGCTTGGCTGGGGCTGGGGCCAACGTCCTGACTTTC. This codes for CARSLAGAGANVLTF. The chain is built from TRBV5-1 and TRBJ2-6; D is ambiguous. The CDR3 totals 15 residues. CDR1 SGHRS and CDR2 YFSETQ come from the germline V gene.

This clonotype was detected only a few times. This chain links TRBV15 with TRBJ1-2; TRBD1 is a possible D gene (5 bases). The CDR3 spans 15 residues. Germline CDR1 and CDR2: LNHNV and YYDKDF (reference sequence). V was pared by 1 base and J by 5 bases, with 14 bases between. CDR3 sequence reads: CATSRGQPMGYGYTF. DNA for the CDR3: TGTGCCACCAGCAGAGGACAGCCCATGGGGTATGGCTACACCTTC. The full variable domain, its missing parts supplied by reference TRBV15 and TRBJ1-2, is DAMVIQNPRYQVTQFGKPVTLSCSQTLNHNVMYWYQQKSSQAPKLLFHYYDKDFNNEADTPDNFQSRRPNTSFCFLDIRSPGLGDTAMYLCATSRGQPMGYGYTFGSGTRLTVV.

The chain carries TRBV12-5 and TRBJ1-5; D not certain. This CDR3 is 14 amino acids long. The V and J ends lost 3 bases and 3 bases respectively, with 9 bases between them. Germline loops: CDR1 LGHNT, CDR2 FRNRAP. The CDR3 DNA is TGTGCTAGTGGTTTACGCCAGGACAATCAGCCCCAGCATTTT. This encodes CASGLRQDNQPQHF.

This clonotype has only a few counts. Here the CDR3 DNA reads TGTGCCAGCAGTTTATACCTTAATGAGCAGTTCTTC. This codes for CASSLYLNEQFF. The J gene is TRBJ2-1, the V gene TRBV12-3 or TRBV12-4; D call uncertain. Deletions cut 2 bases from V and 7 bases from J, with 6 bases between. CDR3 length: 12 amino acids.

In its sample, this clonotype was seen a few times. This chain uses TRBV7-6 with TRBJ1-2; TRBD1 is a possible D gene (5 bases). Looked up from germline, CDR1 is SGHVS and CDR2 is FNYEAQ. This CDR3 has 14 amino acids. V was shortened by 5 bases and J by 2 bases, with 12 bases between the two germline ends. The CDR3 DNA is TGTGCCAGCAGCCTCCATGGGGGGAACTATGGCTACACCTTC. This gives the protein CASSLHGGNYGYTF. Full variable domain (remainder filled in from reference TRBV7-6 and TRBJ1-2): GAGVSQSPRYKVTKRGQDVALRCDPISGHVSLYWYRQALGQGPEFLTYFNYEAQQDKSGLPNDRFSAERPEGSISTLTIQRTEQRDSAMYRCASSLHGGNYGYTFGSGTRLTVV.

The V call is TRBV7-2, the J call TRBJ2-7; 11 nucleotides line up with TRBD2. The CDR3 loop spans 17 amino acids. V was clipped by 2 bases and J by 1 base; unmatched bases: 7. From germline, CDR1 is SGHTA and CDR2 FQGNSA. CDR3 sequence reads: CASSLPIAGGRSYEQYF. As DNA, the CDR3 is TGTGCCAGCAGCTTACCGATAGCGGGGGGGCGGTCCTACGAGCAGTACTTC.

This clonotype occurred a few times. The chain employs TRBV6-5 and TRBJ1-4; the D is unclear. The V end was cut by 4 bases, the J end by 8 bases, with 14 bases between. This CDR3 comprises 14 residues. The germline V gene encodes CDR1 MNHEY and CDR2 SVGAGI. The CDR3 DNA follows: TGTGCCAGCAGTTCCCCGGGAGGCCGGGAAAAACTGTTTTTT. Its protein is CASSSPGGREKLFF.

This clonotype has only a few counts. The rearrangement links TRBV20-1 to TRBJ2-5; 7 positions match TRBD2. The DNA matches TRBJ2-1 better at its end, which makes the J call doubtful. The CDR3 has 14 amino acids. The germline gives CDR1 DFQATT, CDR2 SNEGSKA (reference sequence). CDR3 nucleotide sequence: TGCAGTGCTGACCGGGAGGTTAGAGACAATGAGCAGTTCTTC. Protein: CSADREVRDNEQFF.

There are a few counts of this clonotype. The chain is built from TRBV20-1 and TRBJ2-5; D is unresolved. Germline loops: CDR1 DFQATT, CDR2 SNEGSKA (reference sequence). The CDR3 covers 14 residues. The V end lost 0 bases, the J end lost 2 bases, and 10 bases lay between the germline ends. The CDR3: CSARDLVSQETQYF. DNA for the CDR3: TGCAGTGCTAGAGATCTTGTTAGTCAAGAGACCCAGTACTTC.

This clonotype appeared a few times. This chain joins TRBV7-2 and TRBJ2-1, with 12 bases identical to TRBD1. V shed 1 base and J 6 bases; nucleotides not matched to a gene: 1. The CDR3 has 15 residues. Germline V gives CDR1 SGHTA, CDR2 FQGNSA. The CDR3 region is CASSLGGQGANEQFF. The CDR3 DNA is TGTGCCAGCAGCTTAGGGGGACAGGGGGCCAATGAGCAGTTCTTC.

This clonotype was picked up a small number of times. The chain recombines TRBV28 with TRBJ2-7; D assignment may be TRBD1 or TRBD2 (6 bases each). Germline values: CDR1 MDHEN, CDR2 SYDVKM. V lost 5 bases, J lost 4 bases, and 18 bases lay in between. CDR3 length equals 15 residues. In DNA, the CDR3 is TGTGCCAGCAGTCCCCTCGGGGGCGGGACGTACGAGCAGTACTTC. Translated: CASSPLGGGTYEQYF. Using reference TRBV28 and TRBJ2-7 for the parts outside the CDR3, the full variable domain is DVKVTQSSRYLVKRTGEKVFLECVQDMDHENMFWYRQDPGLGLRLIYFSYDVKMKEKGDIPEGYSVSREKKERFSLILESASTNQTSMYLCASSPLGGGTYEQYFGPGTRLTVT.

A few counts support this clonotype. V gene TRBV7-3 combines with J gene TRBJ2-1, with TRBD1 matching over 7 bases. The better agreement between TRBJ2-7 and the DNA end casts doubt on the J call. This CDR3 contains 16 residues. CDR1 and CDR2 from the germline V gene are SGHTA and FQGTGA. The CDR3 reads CASSYRGGLLAGEQYF. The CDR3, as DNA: TGTGCCAGCAGCTACAGAGGGGGCCTCCTCGCAGGGGAGCAGTACTTC.